A selection of T cell receptor beta chains follows, all from one sample in a study of cytomegalovirus exposure and HLA in healthy donors. Profiling relied on immunoSEQ multiplex PCR, and the TCRdb table lists in-frame clones only, not all of them. The table includes under 200,000 clones, 75% detected once. Sequencing was carried out using PBMCs. The receptors originated from a woman between 35 and 50 years old in good health and CMV-seropositive. Each CDR3 is given with its conserved first and last residue. Fields, in order: clone size, V gene, D gene, J gene, CDR3 protein, CDR3 DNA. A D gene is named only where the DNA matches it firmly. Clone size is not always given. Where it is, it says once, few, many or a class for expanded clones.

clone_size: -; v_call: TRBV13; d_call: -; j_call: TRBJ1-1; cdr3_aa: CASSPRRSEAFF; cdr3_nt: TGTGCCAGCAGCCCAAGAAGGAGTGAAGCTTTCTTT
clone_size: -; v_call: TRBV14; d_call: -; j_call: TRBJ2-1; cdr3_aa: CASSQERSRQRQFF; cdr3_nt: TGTGCCAGCAGCCAAGAACGCTCGAGGCAGAGGCAGTTCTTC
clone_size: -; v_call: TRBV2; d_call: -; j_call: TRBJ2-1; cdr3_aa: CASSETQYNEQFF; cdr3_nt: TGTGCCAGCAGTGAAACGCAGTACAATGAGCAGTTCTTC
clone_size: -; v_call: TRBV4-1; d_call: TRBD1; j_call: TRBJ1-5; cdr3_aa: CASSQEGRGLNQPQHF; cdr3_nt: TGCGCCAGCAGCCAAGAGGGCAGGGGGCTCAATCAGCCCCAGCATTTT
clone_size: -; v_call: TRBV5-1; d_call: TRBD2; j_call: TRBJ2-5; cdr3_aa: CASSFSLAIQETQYF; cdr3_nt: TGCGCCAGCAGCTTTTCACTAGCGATTCAAGAGACCCAGTACTTC
clone_size: once; v_call: TRBV27; d_call: -; j_call: TRBJ1-2; cdr3_aa: CAPSEEAGTNYGYTF; cdr3_nt: TGTGCCCCCTCTGAGGAAGCAGGGACTAACTATGGCTACACCTTC
clone_size: once; v_call: TRBV7-9; d_call: TRBD1; j_call: TRBJ2-1; cdr3_aa: CASSLSTGSPVLFF; cdr3_nt: TGTGCCAGCAGCTTATCGACAGGGTCCCCAGTGTTGTTCTTC
clone_size: -; v_call: TRBV18; d_call: TRBD1; j_call: TRBJ2-7; cdr3_aa: CASSPLGQGTYEQYF; cdr3_nt: TGTGCCAGCTCACCACTGGGACAGGGGACCTACGAGCAGTACTTC
clone_size: -; v_call: TRBV18; d_call: -; j_call: TRBJ2-7; cdr3_aa: CASSPGGVYYEQYF; cdr3_nt: TGTGCCAGCTCACCAGGGGGCGTTTATTACGAGCAGTACTTC
clone_size: -; v_call: TRBV7-3; d_call: -; j_call: TRBJ2-6; cdr3_aa: CASSSNRVSGANVLTF; cdr3_nt: TGTGCCAGCAGCTCTAACAGGGTCTCTGGGGCCAACGTCCTGACTTTC
clone_size: -; v_call: TRBV27; d_call: TRBD1; j_call: TRBJ1-2; cdr3_aa: CASSLSRDSNGYTF; cdr3_nt: TGTGCCAGCAGTTTATCGCGGGACAGTAATGGCTACACCTTC
clone_size: -; v_call: TRBV6-1; d_call: -; j_call: TRBJ1-2; cdr3_aa: CASSVVGRADGYTF; cdr3_nt: TGTGCCAGCAGCGTGGTCGGCAGGGCGGATGGCTACACCTTC
clone_size: -; v_call: TRBV19; d_call: -; j_call: TRBJ1-2; cdr3_aa: CASSMRSASTNYGYTF; cdr3_nt: TGTGCCAGTAGTATGAGGTCTGCCTCGACTAACTATGGCTACACCTTC
clone_size: -; v_call: TRBV30; d_call: -; j_call: TRBJ2-3; cdr3_aa: CAWNPYSTDTQYF; cdr3_nt: TGTGCCTGGAACCCCTACAGCACAGATACGCAGTATTTT
clone_size: -; v_call: TRBV6-5; d_call: TRBD1; j_call: TRBJ2-3; cdr3_aa: CASSYQQGADTQYF; cdr3_nt: TGTGCCAGCAGTTATCAACAGGGGGCAGATACGCAGTATTTT
clone_size: -; v_call: TRBV4-1; d_call: -; j_call: TRBJ2-5; cdr3_aa: CASSQTLGVGETQYF; cdr3_nt: TGCGCCAGCAGCCAAACCTTGGGCGTTGGGGAGACCCAGTACTTC
clone_size: -; v_call: TRBV6-1; d_call: -; j_call: TRBJ1-5; cdr3_aa: CASSEYWDINQPQHF; cdr3_nt: TGTGCCAGCAGTGAGTATTGGGACATCAATCAGCCCCAGCATTTT